The clone carrying this TCR beta chain was seen at least ten times. Its antigen is not known. The making of cDNA relied on 5'RACE with 10-nucleotide random UMIs. TCRdb independently ran MiXCR on the 5' RACE reads; one entry per CDR3 protein. Of some 95,000 distinct CDR3 sequences listed, roughly 3.5% are singletons. The data were taken from a study of neurological immune-mediated disorders. Study-wide background: Of the multiple sclerosis patients, 34 in total, roughly 30 were relapsing-remitting and 3 were secondary progressive. Whole-study findings and limits: Expansion of TCR clones was greatest in HTLV-1-associated myelopathy and smallest in multiple sclerosis, where it fell below that of healthy controls.

This CDR3 spans 17 amino acids. From germline, CDR1 is SGDLS and CDR2 YYNGEE. The germline V and J ends were trimmed by 1 base and 0 bases, with 13 bases remaining between them. This receptor was obtained from a woman under 30 with multiple sclerosis. What was sequenced was PBMCs. This chain links TRBV9 with TRBJ2-2, with D uncertain. CDR3 in amino acids: CASSVPKEYTNTGELFF. CDR3 nucleotide sequence: TGTGCCAGCAGCGTACCGAAGGAGTATACGAACACCGGGGAGCTGTTTTTT.